The 28 T cell receptor beta chains in this list originate from one sample, sequenced in a study of beta chain features in type 1 diabetes. Reverse transcription of all isolated RNA meant that expressed TCRB transcripts were sequenced. The data were produced by immunoSEQ multiplex PCR, yet TCRdb's version contains in-frame clones alone and is incomplete. The repertoire holds 250,000 to 400,000 clones, with about 14% as singletons. Sequencing was done on a sample of central memory CD4+ T cells from blood. The receptor source for this set is a man aged 25 to 45 in good health.

There are many counts of this clone. This chain connects TRBV28 to TRBJ1-5, with TRBD1 as a possible D gene (6 bases). Trimming took off 5 bases at V and 2 bases at J, with 13 bases between the two ends. The CDR3 covers 15 residues. Germline V lookup: CDR1 MDHEN, CDR2 SYDVKM. The CDR3 here is CASSRLTGRNQPQHF. Here the CDR3 DNA reads TGTGCCAGCAGTCGACTCACAGGGCGCAATCAGCCCCAGCATTTT.

The chain links TRBV7-2 to TRBJ1-2; D might be TRBD1 (6 bases). Trimming left V 5 bases short and J 6 bases short, with 10 bases between. Germline V gene data show CDR1 as SGHTA and CDR2 as FQGNSA. The CDR3 totals 12 residues. Here the CDR3 reads CASSRGGHGYTF. The CDR3 DNA reads as TGTGCCAGCAGCCGAGGGGGTCATGGCTACACCTTC.

The chain combines TRBV19 with TRBJ2-7; D is possibly TRBD1 (5 bases). Germline V gene lookup returns CDR1 LNHDA and CDR2 SQIVND (reference sequence). The CDR3 has 13 residues. V was shortened by 1 base and J by 4 bases, with 8 bases between the two germline ends. This CDR3 is CASSIVQGYEQYF. The CDR3 DNA reads TGTGCCAGTAGTATAGTCCAGGGTTACGAGCAGTACTTC.

This clone was seen a few times. The V and J genes are TRBV19 and TRBJ2-7, with 10 bases aligning to TRBD1. The CDR3 loop spans 13 amino acids. CDR1 is LNHDA, CDR2 SQIVND, per germline (reference sequence). J lost 5 bases, V lost 5 bases, and 3 bases had no gene match. The CDR3 DNA reads as TGTGCCAGTAGTGTGACAGGGGGCGACGAGCAGTACTTC. Translating gives CASSVTGGDEQYF.

In its sample, this clone was seen a few times. The gene calls are TRBV7-6 and TRBJ1-1; 8 bases line up with TRBD1. Germline values: CDR1 SGHVS, CDR2 FNYEAQ. The J segment lost 6 bases and the V segment lost 1 base, leaving 13 bases of the junction unmatched. The length of the CDR3 is 17 residues. The CDR3 spells CASSLVSGGWGSAEAFF. The CDR3 nucleotides read TGTGCCAGCAGCTTAGTATCAGGGGGCTGGGGCAGTGCTGAAGCTTTCTTT. Variable domain in full (rest from reference TRBV7-6 and TRBJ1-1): GAGVSQSPRYKVTKRGQDVALRCDPISGHVSLYWYRQALGQGPEFLTYFNYEAQQDKSGLPNDRFSAERPEGSISTLTIQRTEQRDSAMYRCASSLVSGGWGSAEAFFGQGTRLTVV.

This clone has a handful of counts. The rearrangement uses TRBV19 and TRBJ2-5, with D perhaps matching TRBD1 or TRBD2 (5 bases each). V lost 5 bases and J 5 bases, leaving 12 bases between the germline ends. The CDR3 is 13 residues long. Germline assignment: CDR1 LNHDA and CDR2 SQIVND (reference sequence). CDR3 loop: CASSGREGETQYF. In DNA, the CDR3 is TGTGCCAGTAGTGGTCGTGAGGGGGAGACCCAGTACTTC.

The rearrangement links TRBV7-9 to TRBJ2-3, with 9 nucleotides matching TRBD1. Trimming removed 5 bases from V and 0 bases from J; junction bases left unmatched: 6. From germline, CDR1 is SEHNR and CDR2 FQNEAQ (reference sequence). The CDR3 is made up of 16 amino acids. CDR3: CASSARQGGSTDTQYF. The CDR3 bases are TGTGCCAGCAGCGCCCGACAGGGGGGGAGCACAGATACGCAGTATTTT.

There are a few counts of this clone. The chain recombines TRBV5-6 with TRBJ2-3, with D possibly being TRBD2 (5 bases). CDR1 and CDR2 (germline): SGHDT, YYEEEE. Trimming pared 2 bases from V and 4 bases from J, leaving 14 bases between. The CDR3 consists of 15 residues. CDR3 DNA sequence: TGTGCCAGCAGCTTAACGGACCTCGGGGCAGATACGCAGTATTTT. It codes for CASSLTDLGADTQYF.

Many counts were recorded for this clone. The V call is TRBV7-2, the J call TRBJ2-1; no reliable D call. Trimming pared 6 bases from V and 2 bases from J, leaving 5 bases between. This CDR3 region has 12 residues. CDR1 and CDR2 (germline): SGHTA, FQGNSA. The CDR3 DNA reads as TGTGCCAGCAGAGGGACCTACAATGAGCAGTTCTTC. Its protein product is CASRGTYNEQFF.

A few counts support this clone. The chain uses TRBV7-3 and TRBJ2-2; D gene ambiguous. With 4 bases removed from V and 4 bases from J, the gap between germline ends came to 10 bases. Germline lookup yields CDR1 SGHTA and CDR2 FQGTGA. The CDR3 has 14 residues. In DNA form, the CDR3 reads TGTGCCAGCAGCTCCGAGACCACCACCGGGGAGCTGTTTTTT. Translating gives CASSSETTTGELFF.

This clone was counted only a few times. The rearrangement joins TRBV18 to TRBJ1-2; D remains unclear. Trimming shortened V by 0 bases and J by 2 bases, and 10 bases separated the two germline ends. This CDR3 region has 15 residues. Germline V gene data show CDR1 as KGHSH and CDR2 as LQKENI. Here the CDR3 reads CASSPPLDGNYGYTF. For the CDR3, the DNA is TGTGCCAGCTCACCACCCCTTGACGGAAACTATGGCTACACCTTC.

This sequence joins TRBV18 and TRBJ2-7; D remains ambiguous. The CDR3 sequence is 13 residues long. Germline loops: CDR1 KGHSH, CDR2 LQKENI. With 2 bases removed from V and 4 bases from J, the gap between germline ends came to 9 bases. DNA of the CDR3: TGTGCCAGCTCACCAAGAGGCATATACGAGCAGTACTTC. This translates into CASSPRGIYEQYF.

The chain has TRBV7-9 and TRBJ2-3, with a tentative D call TRBD2 (5 bases). This CDR3 region has 14 residues. The V end lost 4 bases, the J end lost 3 bases, and 11 bases lay between the germline ends. In germline, CDR1 is SEHNR, CDR2 FQNEAQ (reference sequence). This CDR3 reads CASSSGELTDTQYF. CDR3 nucleotide sequence: TGTGCCAGCAGCTCCGGGGAGCTTACAGATACGCAGTATTTT.

The chain recombines TRBV4-1 with TRBJ2-1, with 15 bases that match TRBD2. Trimming took 3 bases from V and 1 from J; bases not matched to a gene: 10. The length of the CDR3 is 20 residues. Germline V gene lookup returns CDR1 MGHRA and CDR2 YSYEKL. The CDR3 sequence: CASSHLGLAGGPSSYNEQFF. Written as DNA, the CDR3 is TGCGCCAGCAGCCACCTCGGACTAGCGGGAGGGCCGAGTTCCTACAATGAGCAGTTCTTC.

This chain links TRBV5-6 with TRBJ1-6, with no clear D. The CDR3 runs to 15 residues. The germline V gene has CDR1 SGHDT and CDR2 YYEEEE. V was cut by 4 bases and J by 0 bases, with 8 bases left in between. The DNA for the CDR3 is TGTGCCAGCAGCCCGCGGAGCTCCTATAATTCACCCCTCCACTTT. Its translation: CASSPRSSYNSPLHF.

This clone was seen only a few times. The CDR3 region is CASSLVPRDNYGYTF. CDR3 nucleotide sequence: TGTGCCAGCAGCTTAGTGCCCCGGGACAACTATGGCTACACCTTC. V and J are TRBV11-2 and TRBJ1-2; tentative D call: TRBD1 (5 bases). The germline V gene encodes CDR1 SGHAT and CDR2 FQNNGV. The CDR3 contains 15 residues. Trimming left V 1 base short and J 2 bases short, with 11 bases between.

This clone turned up a few times. This CDR3 is CASSLVGYTF. CDR3 DNA: TGTGCCAGCAGCTTAGTTGGCTACACCTTC. The chain links TRBV7-2 to TRBJ1-2; no clear D. Germline lookup yields CDR1 SGHTA and CDR2 FQGNSA. V was trimmed by 1 base and J by 7 bases, leaving 1 base between them. This CDR3 is 10 amino acids long.

The chain couples TRBV7-2 to TRBJ2-3; tentatively, D is TRBD2 (5 bases). The CDR3 has 14 amino acids. Trimming left V 3 bases short and J 4 bases short, with 11 bases between. Germline V CDR1 and CDR2: SGHTA, FQGNSA. The CDR3, as DNA: TGTGCCAGCAGCTTTGAGGGATTGGCAGATACGCAGTATTTT. Its protein is CASSFEGLADTQYF. Looking up the rest from reference TRBV7-2 and TRBJ2-3 gives the full variable domain: GAGVSQSPSNKVTEKGKDVELRCDPISGHTALYWYRQSLGQGLEFLIYFQGNSAPDKSGLPSDRFSAERTGGSVSTLTIQRTQQEDSAVYLCASSFEGLADTQYFGPGTRLTVL.

This clone was counted ten times or more. The chain links TRBV7-9 to TRBJ2-1; 8 bases are a match to TRBD1. CDR3 length equals 17 residues. Germline CDR1 and CDR2: SEHNR and FQNEAQ (reference sequence). V dropped 1 base and J dropped 7; count of bases not matched to a gene: 12. The CDR3 loop is CASSLVSQGASWNEQFF. The CDR3 coding sequence is TGTGCCAGCAGCTTAGTCTCGCAGGGGGCGAGTTGGAATGAGCAGTTCTTC.

The J gene is TRBJ1-2, the V gene TRBV5-5; no clear D. CDR1 is SGHKS, CDR2 YYEKEE, per germline (reference sequence). This CDR3 region has 13 residues. The V gene lost 4 bases and the J gene lost 4 bases, with 11 bases spanning the gap. CDR3 DNA: TGTGCCAGCAGCCAGATGGGCAGCTATGGCTACACCTTC. Translated: CASSQMGSYGYTF. Complete variable domain (other parts from reference TRBV5-5 and TRBJ1-2): DAGVTQSPTHLIKTRGQQVTLRCSPISGHKSVSWYQQVLGQGPQFIFQYYEKEERGRGNFPDRFSARQFPNYSSELNVNALLLGDSALYLCASSQMGSYGYTFGSGTRLTVV.

This clone was detected a few times. The identical CDR3 is also encoded by other nucleotide sequences in the sample. The J gene is TRBJ1-3, the V gene TRBV30; no definite D call. Deletions cut 5 bases from V and 1 base from J, with 6 bases between. The CDR3 has 12 residues. CDR1 is GTSNPN and CDR2 is SVGIG in the germline V gene (reference sequence). The CDR3 reads CAWDDSGNTIYF. CDR3 DNA sequence: TGTGCCTGGGACGATTCTGGAAACACCATATATTTT.

The CDR3 coding sequence is TGTGCCGAGCCGGGACAGCCCTCGAATCAGCCCCAGCATTTT. Its translation: CAEPGQPSNQPQHF. The rearrangement uses TRBV15 and TRBJ1-5, with 7 positions matching TRBD1. The CDR3 has 14 amino acids. Germline lookup yields CDR1 LNHNV and CDR2 YYDKDF (reference sequence). With 11 bases clipped from V and 4 bases from J, the junction kept 11 bases outside the gene matches.

This sequence joins TRBV6-5 and TRBJ1-1; TRBD1 might be the D (6 bases). CDR1 and CDR2 from the germline V gene are MNHEY and SVGAGI. The CDR3 contains 16 residues. The ends were cut back, 2 bases at V and 0 bases at J, with 13 bases in the middle. The CDR3 loop reads CASSYRLGGMNTEAFF. The CDR3, as DNA: TGTGCCAGCAGTTACAGGTTGGGGGGCATGAACACTGAAGCTTTCTTT.

In its sample, this clone was seen a few times. The chain links TRBV5-1 to TRBJ1-2; TRBD1 aligns across 11 bases. Trimming took 0 bases from V and 5 from J; bases not matched to a gene: 3. From germline, CDR1 is SGHRS and CDR2 YFSETQ. This CDR3 contains 15 residues. CDR3 DNA sequence: TGCGCCAGCAGCTTGGAAGGGACAGGGGGTTATGGCTACACCTTC. It translates to CASSLEGTGGYGYTF.

This clone has more than one count but fewer than ten. Other nucleotide sequences from this sample produce the same CDR3. This chain uses TRBV6-5 with TRBJ2-7, with D hard to call. The CDR3 has 12 amino acids. The V end was cut by 2 bases, the J end by 3 bases, with 5 bases between. Per the germline V gene, CDR1 is MNHEY and CDR2 is SVGAGI. The CDR3 coding sequence is TGTGCCAGCAGTTACCGGTACTACGAGCAGTACTTC. The encoded protein is CASSYRYYEQYF.

This clone has only a few counts. The V and J genes are TRBV23-1 and TRBJ2-1, with no clear D. TRBV23-1 is reported as an ORF; its role is uncertain. The CDR3 contains 16 residues. Trimming stripped 6 bases from V and 2 bases from J, with 17 bases between. The CDR3 nucleotides read TGCGCCAGCAGCACGACAATCGCCCTAGCCTACAATGAGCAGTTCTTC. This encodes CASSTTIALAYNEQFF.

J is TRBJ1-2 and V is TRBV6-9; possibly TRBD1 for D (5 bases). Trimming shortened V by 8 bases and J by 7 bases, and 8 bases separated the two germline ends. The CDR3 has 10 amino acids. CDR1 and CDR2 (germline): MNHGY, SVAAGI. CDR3 coding DNA: TGTGCCAGCGGGGGGTCTGGCTACACCTTC. It encodes CASGGSGYTF.

In its sample, this clone was seen a few times. The chain has TRBV11-2 and TRBJ2-2; D not certain. The CDR3 totals 15 residues. V was clipped by 1 base and J by 6 bases, with 12 bases between them. Germline lookup yields CDR1 SGHAT and CDR2 FQNNGV. The CDR3 DNA reads TGTGCCAGCAGCTTAGTGGTGCCTCTACCCGGGGAGCTGTTTTTT. Translating it yields CASSLVVPLPGELFF.